Following are 14 T cell receptor beta chains from one sample sequenced in a study of radiotherapy plus CTLA-4 blockade in lung cancer. TCRdb's table, derived via immunoSEQ multiplex PCR, lists solely in-frame clones and lacks some. This sample has about 25,000 clones, with around 71% found just once. The specimen was peripheral blood, collected from a patient treated with radiotherapy plus ipilimumab. These receptors were obtained from a human donor with non-small cell lung cancer whose response to radiotherapy plus ipilimumab could not be evaluated.

The V gene is TRBV9, the J gene TRBJ1-5; 7 bases agree with TRBD1. The ends lost 3 bases at V and 2 bases at J; junction bases unmatched: 5. From germline, CDR1 is SGDLS and CDR2 YYNGEE. The CDR3 sequence is 15 residues long. CDR3: CASSADGQGNQPQHF. CDR3 DNA sequence: TGTGCCAGCAGCGCCGACGGACAGGGCAATCAGCCCCAGCATTTT.

This sequence joins TRBV6-6 and TRBJ2-2; 9 nucleotides line up with TRBD1. V trimming: 6 bases; J trimming: 6 bases; junction bases outside the gene matches: 8. The germline gives CDR1 MNHNY, CDR2 SVGAGI (reference sequence). The CDR3 extends over 15 amino acids. The DNA of the CDR3 is TGTGCCAGCAGCGGAGGGACAGGGAAGCCCGGGGAGCTGTTTTTT. It translates to CASSGGTGKPGELFF.

This chain uses TRBV19 with TRBJ2-1, with 12 bases lining up with TRBD2. The CDR3 has 15 residues. CDR1 and CDR2 (germline): LNHDA, SQIVND (reference sequence). J gave up 10 bases and V 3 bases, and 7 bases lay outside the gene matches. The CDR3 region is CASSIRTSGTREQFF. CDR3 coding DNA: TGTGCCAGTAGTATCAGGACTAGCGGGACTCGGGAGCAGTTCTTC. Together with reference TRBV19 and TRBJ2-1, the CDR3 gives the full variable domain: DGGITQSPKYLFRKEGQNVTLSCEQNLNHDAMYWYRQDPGQGLRLIYYSQIVNDFQKGDIAEGYSVSREKKESFPLTVTSAQKNPTAFYLCASSIRTSGTREQFFGPGTRLTVL.

This chain links TRBV4-3 with TRBJ1-5; 8 nucleotides agree with TRBD1. The length of the CDR3 is 15 residues. The V segment lost 0 bases and the J segment 4 bases; nucleotides outside the gene matches: 2. Germline V gene data show CDR1 as LGHNA and CDR2 as YSLEER. The CDR3 nucleotides read TGCGCCAGCAGCCAAGAGGACAGGGTGAATCAGCCCCAGCATTTT. It specifies CASSQEDRVNQPQHF.

The chain combines TRBV6-4 with TRBJ2-5; TRBD2 is a possible D gene (6 bases). The J call may not be correct, given that the DNA end is closer to TRBJ2-7. Germline V CDR1 and CDR2: MRHNA, SNTAGT. This CDR3 is 13 amino acids long. The CDR3 DNA follows: TGTGCCCCACACGGGGAGGCGCCCTACGAGCAGTACTTC. Residues: CAPHGEAPYEQYF.

The V call is TRBV5-5, the J call TRBJ2-2; possible D gene TRBD2, 5 bases. Germline V gene data show CDR1 as SGHKS and CDR2 as YYEKEE (reference sequence). The CDR3 contains 15 residues. V lost 1 base, J lost 1 base, and 8 bases lay in between. The CDR3 DNA reads TGTGCCAGCAGCTTGCGGGCGGGGAACACCGGGGAGCTGTTTTTT. Amino acids: CASSLRAGNTGELFF. Full variable domain (outside the CDR3, taken from reference TRBV5-5 and TRBJ2-2): DAGVTQSPTHLIKTRGQQVTLRCSPISGHKSVSWYQQVLGQGPQFIFQYYEKEERGRGNFPDRFSARQFPNYSSELNVNALLLGDSALYLCASSLRAGNTGELFFGEGSRLTVL.

The chain carries TRBV18 and TRBJ1-5; 7 nucleotides align to TRBD1. Germline assignment: CDR1 KGHSH and CDR2 LQKENI. J lost 2 bases, V lost 3 bases, and 10 bases had no gene match. The CDR3 contains 17 residues. CDR3 loop: CASSPGAGGIGNQPQHF. CDR3 nucleotides: TGTGCCAGCTCACCTGGGGCAGGGGGGATTGGCAATCAGCCCCAGCATTTT.

This clone was seen only a few times. CDR3 coding DNA: TGTGCCAGCAGCTCGCGGCGGGAGGGATACAATGAGCAGTTCTTC. It specifies CASSSRREGYNEQFF. The V call is TRBV9, the J call TRBJ2-1; 9 bases fit TRBD2. This CDR3 spans 15 amino acids. Germline assignment: CDR1 SGDLS and CDR2 YYNGEE. The V segment lost 4 bases and the J segment 4 bases; nucleotides outside the gene matches: 6.

V gene TRBV2 combines with J gene TRBJ1-6, with 8 bases identical to TRBD1. The junction had 2 bases not matched to a gene; V was cut back by 4 bases and J by 0 bases. CDR1 SNHLY and CDR2 FYNNEI come from the germline V gene. CDR3 size: 16 residues. CDR3 sequence reads: CASSGTGSSYNSPLHF. Written as DNA, the CDR3 is TGTGCCAGCAGTGGGACAGGGAGCTCCTATAATTCACCCCTCCACTTT.

This clone was found a few times. The chain is built from TRBV2 and TRBJ1-1; tentative D call: TRBD1 (5 bases). CDR1 is SNHLY and CDR2 is FYNNEI in the germline V gene. The CDR3 covers 14 residues. With 5 bases removed from V and 6 bases from J, the gap between germline ends came to 16 bases. The CDR3 DNA sequence: TGTGCCAGCAGTTTCCGACAGAGACTCTCTGAAGCTTTCTTT. Translating gives CASSFRQRLSEAFF.

In this sample, this clone turned up a few times. This chain links TRBV5-4 with TRBJ1-2; 8 bases agree with TRBD1. CDR3 length: 16 residues. Trimming at V came to 4 bases and at J to 5 bases, leaving 13 bases not matched to a gene. Germline assignment: CDR1 SGHNT and CDR2 YYREEE (reference sequence). CDR3: CASSPVLSTGGYGYTF. The CDR3 DNA reads as TGTGCCAGCAGCCCCGTACTGTCCACAGGGGGTTATGGCTACACCTTC.

The chain is built from TRBV7-8 and TRBJ2-1; 8 nucleotides agree with TRBD2. The CDR3 length is 17 residues. V dropped 2 bases and J dropped 7; count of bases not matched to a gene: 13. Germline V gene lookup returns CDR1 SGHVS and CDR2 FQNEAQ. The DNA for the CDR3 is TGTGCCAGCAGCTTACGGTTTGGACTAGCCGACTCTAATGAGCAGTTCTTC. Its protein is CASSLRFGLADSNEQFF.

As to this clone: This CDR3 is also generated by other DNA sequences in the sample. V is TRBV5-6 and J is TRBJ2-5, with 11 bases aligning to TRBD2. The CDR3 sequence is 15 residues long. CDR1 is SGHDT, CDR2 YYEEEE, per germline. The ends lost 0 bases at V and 4 bases at J; junction bases unmatched: 2. The CDR3 DNA reads as TGTGCCAGCAGCTTGGTAGCGGGAGGGAGAGAGACCCAGTACTTC. Translating it yields CASSLVAGGRETQYF.

The chain recombines TRBV27 with TRBJ2-1, with D perhaps matching TRBD1 (5 bases). This CDR3 is built from 14 residues. The germline gives CDR1 MNHEY, CDR2 SMNVEV (reference sequence). V lost 3 bases to trimming and J lost 3 bases, with 9 bases between them. The CDR3 is CASSFGAGYNEQFF. Written as DNA, the CDR3 is TGTGCCAGCAGTTTTGGGGCAGGCTACAATGAGCAGTTCTTC.